This record concerns one TCR beta chain sequence. Its antigen is not known. The data derive from a study of identical twins. Overall study findings and caveats: Out-of-frame alpha sequences that twins shared showed excess low generation probability.

A universal primer site was incorporated via template switching, and the cDNA contained unique molecular identifiers. TCRdb processed the 5' RACE reads anew with MiXCR; each CDR3 protein has one entry. Among roughly 1.6 million distinct CDR3 sequences, around a third were seen once, and the ten largest hold 0.25% to 0.3%. CDR1 is DFQATT, CDR2 SNEGSKA, per germline (reference sequence). J was trimmed by 3 bases and V by 6 bases; bases with no gene match: 4. The CDR3 sequence is 15 residues long. The chain links TRBV20-1 to TRBJ2-4, with 14 bases aligning to TRBD2. What was sequenced was cord blood. The source of this sequence is a newborn girl in good health. As DNA, the CDR3 is TGCAGTGCGAGACTAGCGGGAGGGGGCAAAAACATTCAGTACTTC. Protein: CSARLAGGGKNIQYF.